This TCR beta chain was captured by sequencing in a study of T cells in women clearing cervical HPV infection. As for the study in general: Controls gave blood once infection was undetectable; cases at lesion identification.

All donors had a single incident cervical HPV16 infection, not prevalent. Cervical HPV DNA detected by MY09/MY11 PCR, typed by dot-blot. Sequenced by immunoSEQ multiplex PCR; TCRdb stores in-frame clones only, minus some. The sample holds 23,000 or so clones. After removal of 0 bases from V and 2 bases from J, the junction contained 3 bases not matched to a gene. The CDR3 has 16 amino acids. The germline CDR1 and CDR2 sequences are MNHEY and SVGEGT. Points on this clone: The read terminates 3 residues ahead of where the CDR3 ends, so the germline J gene completes it.

The source of this sequence is a woman aged 18-70 years with a cervical HPV16 infection that either progressed to CIN3+ or cleared (not recorded which). The sequenced sample consisted of blood buffy coat. The chain uses TRBV6-2 or TRBV6-3 and TRBJ2-1; 8 bases are shared with TRBD2. The CDR3 DNA, read in part, is TGTGCCAGCAGTTACTCGAGCGGGGGCACCTACAATGAG. It yields the protein CASSYSSGGTYNE. The CDR3 as a whole reads CASSYSSGGTYNEQFF.